These T cell receptor beta chains were read from a single sample in a study of graft-versus-host responses after intestinal transplantation. No antigen is known for these receptors. Produced via immunoSEQ multiplex PCR; TCRdb's table is partial and in-frame only. The table includes over 80,000 clones, roughly 91% detected once. The source material was unstimulated CD4+ T cells sorted from spleen or lymph node cells, sampled before transplant. These receptors all come from a human donor who was the organ donor for an intestinal transplant. The conserved cysteine and the conserved F or W are not part of the CDR3 here. The order of the fields is clone size, J gene, V gene, CDR3 protein. Size is omitted from some rows. Given values are once, few, many or a class for expanded clones.

clone_size: .; j_call: TRBJ1-5; v_call: TRBV19; cdr3_aa: ASSTGASGGQPQH
clone_size: .; j_call: TRBJ2-3; v_call: TRBV7-9; cdr3_aa: ASSLDARSDTQY
clone_size: .; j_call: TRBJ1-4; v_call: TRBV27; cdr3_aa: ASRSLGGTAPEKLF
clone_size: .; j_call: TRBJ1-2; v_call: TRBV6-5; cdr3_aa: ASSWRGGRGYT
clone_size: .; j_call: TRBJ2-7; v_call: TRBV2; cdr3_aa: ASSVVGGAIGEQY
clone_size: .; j_call: TRBJ1-1; v_call: TRBV9; cdr3_aa: ASSAAGQGAGAF
clone_size: once; j_call: TRBJ2-3; v_call: TRBV9; cdr3_aa: ASSVERGGTDTQY
clone_size: .; j_call: TRBJ2-7; v_call: TRBV6-5; cdr3_aa: ASSYSISTSSYEQY
clone_size: .; j_call: TRBJ2-1; v_call: TRBV7-3; cdr3_aa: ASSSTPGVGEQF
clone_size: .; j_call: TRBJ2-3; v_call: TRBV9; cdr3_aa: ASGEGTPYTDTQY
clone_size: .; j_call: TRBJ2-1; v_call: TRBV7-6; cdr3_aa: ASSPLLAGRF
clone_size: .; j_call: TRBJ1-1; v_call: TRBV2; cdr3_aa: ASSVAGGGTEAF
clone_size: .; j_call: TRBJ2-6; v_call: TRBV10-3; cdr3_aa: AVLERTGVEVLT
clone_size: once; j_call: TRBJ1-1; v_call: TRBV18; cdr3_aa: ASSPDQGSTEAF
clone_size: .; j_call: TRBJ2-1; v_call: TRBV29-1; cdr3_aa: SVSSGGHLNNEQF
clone_size: .; j_call: TRBJ2-5; v_call: TRBV4-1; cdr3_aa: ASSLRLAGGQETQY
clone_size: few; j_call: TRBJ1-1; v_call: TRBV6-6; cdr3_aa: ASLVGTGTQAF
clone_size: .; j_call: .; v_call: TRBV2; cdr3_aa: ASSVDRAYEQY
clone_size: .; j_call: TRBJ2-2; v_call: TRBV19; cdr3_aa: ASSIGSGGNTGELF
clone_size: once; j_call: TRBJ1-6; v_call: TRBV5-4; cdr3_aa: ASSLVQGRGNSPLH
clone_size: once; j_call: TRBJ1-1; v_call: TRBV28; cdr3_aa: ASSLGDRNTEAF
clone_size: .; j_call: TRBJ2-5; v_call: TRBV5-1; cdr3_aa: ASSSIPGQGGETQY
clone_size: .; j_call: TRBJ2-3; v_call: TRBV7-3; cdr3_aa: ASSPLRGGTQY
clone_size: .; j_call: TRBJ2-1; v_call: TRBV4-2; cdr3_aa: ASSQVSGGSYNEQF
clone_size: .; j_call: TRBJ2-7; v_call: TRBV4-1; cdr3_aa: ASSQSQISGAYNEQY
clone_size: .; j_call: TRBJ1-5; v_call: TRBV7-6; cdr3_aa: ASSEETYSNQPQH
clone_size: .; j_call: TRBJ2-1; v_call: TRBV6-1; cdr3_aa: ASRTVLVDEQF
clone_size: .; j_call: TRBJ2-7; v_call: TRBV7-6; cdr3_aa: ASSLRGTTTYEQY
clone_size: .; j_call: TRBJ2-2; v_call: TRBV9; cdr3_aa: ASSVDPGTGELF
clone_size: .; j_call: TRBJ2-5; v_call: TRBV19; cdr3_aa: ASSIGDRGFKTQY
clone_size: .; j_call: TRBJ2-3; v_call: TRBV18; cdr3_aa: ASSPQDRGLGMQY
clone_size: .; j_call: TRBJ1-1; v_call: TRBV18; cdr3_aa: ASSPWRNTEAF
clone_size: once; j_call: .; v_call: TRBV4-1; cdr3_aa: ASSLRTGSYEQY
clone_size: .; j_call: TRBJ2-2; v_call: TRBV20-1; cdr3_aa: SAHRRGELF
clone_size: .; j_call: TRBJ2-5; v_call: TRBV2; cdr3_aa: ASRRGPRAQY
clone_size: .; j_call: TRBJ1-1; v_call: TRBV7-2; cdr3_aa: ASSLGGLNTEAF
clone_size: .; j_call: TRBJ1-3; v_call: TRBV5-4; cdr3_aa: ASSSTGANTIY
clone_size: .; j_call: TRBJ1-5; v_call: TRBV5-6; cdr3_aa: ASSVDRGGVDQPQH
clone_size: .; j_call: TRBJ2-1; v_call: TRBV27; cdr3_aa: ASSLRQGFYNEQF
clone_size: .; j_call: TRBJ1-2; v_call: TRBV6-1; cdr3_aa: ASSGGTRAYGYT
clone_size: .; j_call: TRBJ1-6; v_call: TRBV6-1; cdr3_aa: ASSGTIGNSPLH
clone_size: .; j_call: TRBJ1-1; v_call: TRBV13; cdr3_aa: ASSLVPARGEAF
clone_size: .; j_call: TRBJ1-1; v_call: TRBV5-4; cdr3_aa: ASSYVRGTEAF
clone_size: once; j_call: TRBJ2-6; v_call: TRBV27; cdr3_aa: ASSSRTGANVLT
clone_size: .; j_call: TRBJ1-6; v_call: TRBV7-8; cdr3_aa: ASSFAAGSHSPLH
clone_size: .; j_call: TRBJ1-6; v_call: TRBV5-6; cdr3_aa: ASSFNKGDSPLH
clone_size: .; j_call: TRBJ2-3; v_call: TRBV7-9; cdr3_aa: ASSVSGGNTDTQY
clone_size: few; j_call: TRBJ1-4; v_call: TRBV5-4; cdr3_aa: ASSLERREKLF
clone_size: .; j_call: TRBJ2-5; v_call: TRBV7-2; cdr3_aa: ASSSRDLKWTQY
clone_size: .; j_call: TRBJ2-2; v_call: TRBV10-2; cdr3_aa: ASRVQGQIGELF